This TCR beta chain emerged from a study of control samples from healthy donors and cancer patients. The data were produced by immunoSEQ multiplex PCR, yet TCRdb's version contains in-frame clones alone and is incomplete. This sample yields over 150,000 clones, of which about 95% are seen a single time; 14% belongs to the top ten. The CDR3 runs to 13 residues. Germline V gene data show CDR1 as LNHNV and CDR2 as YYDKDF (reference sequence). V lost 1 base and J 8 bases, leaving 11 bases between the germline ends. Sequenced sample: PBMCs. V is TRBV15 and J is TRBJ1-1; no clear D. The clonotype originates from a man aged 55 to 69 with colorectal cancer. CDR3 in amino acids: CATSRGEGMEAFF. CDR3 coding DNA: TGTGCCACCAGCAGAGGGGAGGGCATGGAAGCTTTCTTT.